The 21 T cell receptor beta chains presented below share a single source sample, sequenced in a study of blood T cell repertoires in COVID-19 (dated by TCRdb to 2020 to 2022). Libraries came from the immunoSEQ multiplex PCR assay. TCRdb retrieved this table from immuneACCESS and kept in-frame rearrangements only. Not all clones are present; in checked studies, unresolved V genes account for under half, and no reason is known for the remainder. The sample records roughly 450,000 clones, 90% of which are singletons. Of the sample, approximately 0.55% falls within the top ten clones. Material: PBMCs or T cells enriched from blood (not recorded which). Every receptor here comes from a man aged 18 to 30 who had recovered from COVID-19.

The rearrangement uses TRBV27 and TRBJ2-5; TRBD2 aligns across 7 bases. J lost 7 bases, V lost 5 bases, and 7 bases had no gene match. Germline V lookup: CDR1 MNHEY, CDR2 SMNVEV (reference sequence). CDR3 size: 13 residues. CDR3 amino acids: CASSTGGSGTQYF. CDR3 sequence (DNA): TGTGCCAGCAGTACGGGGGGTTCAGGGACCCAGTACTTC.

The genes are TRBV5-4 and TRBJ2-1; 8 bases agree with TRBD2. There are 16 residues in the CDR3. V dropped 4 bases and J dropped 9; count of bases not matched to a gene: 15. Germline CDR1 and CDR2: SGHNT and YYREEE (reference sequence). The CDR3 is CASSRLNSGKPGEQFF. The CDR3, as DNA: TGTGCCAGCAGCAGATTGAATAGCGGGAAACCGGGTGAGCAGTTCTTC. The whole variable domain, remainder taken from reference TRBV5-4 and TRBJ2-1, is ETGVTQSPTHLIKTRGQQVTLRCSSQSGHNTVSWYQQALGQGPQFIFQYYREEENGRGNFPPRFSGLQFPNYSSELNVNALELDDSALYLCASSRLNSGKPGEQFFGPGTRLTVL.

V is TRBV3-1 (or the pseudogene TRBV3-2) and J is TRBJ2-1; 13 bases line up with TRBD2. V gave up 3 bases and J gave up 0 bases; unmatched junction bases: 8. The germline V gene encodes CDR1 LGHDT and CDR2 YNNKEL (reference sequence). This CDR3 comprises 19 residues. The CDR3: CASSQSGLAGESSYNEQFF. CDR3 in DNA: TGTGCCAGCAGCCAGAGCGGACTAGCGGGAGAAAGCTCCTACAATGAGCAGTTCTTC.

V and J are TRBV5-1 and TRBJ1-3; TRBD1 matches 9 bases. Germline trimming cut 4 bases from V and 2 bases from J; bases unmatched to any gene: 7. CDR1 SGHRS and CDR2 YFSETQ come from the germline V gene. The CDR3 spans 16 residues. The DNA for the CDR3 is TGCGCCAGCAGCGTAACCGGGACAGGGACTGGAAACACCATATATTTT. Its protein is CASSVTGTGTGNTIYF. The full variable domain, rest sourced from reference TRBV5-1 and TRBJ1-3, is KAGVTQTPRYLIKTRGQQVTLSCSPISGHRSVSWYQQTPGQGLQFLFEYFSETQRNKGNFPGRFSGRQFSNSRSEMNVSTLELGDSALYLCASSVTGTGTGNTIYFGEGSWLTVV.

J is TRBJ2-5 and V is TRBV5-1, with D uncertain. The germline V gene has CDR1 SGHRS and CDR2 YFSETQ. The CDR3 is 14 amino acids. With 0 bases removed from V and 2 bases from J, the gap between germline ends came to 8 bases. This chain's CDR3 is CASSLGLSQETQYF. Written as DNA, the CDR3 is TGCGCCAGCAGCTTGGGTCTGTCTCAAGAGACCCAGTACTTC.

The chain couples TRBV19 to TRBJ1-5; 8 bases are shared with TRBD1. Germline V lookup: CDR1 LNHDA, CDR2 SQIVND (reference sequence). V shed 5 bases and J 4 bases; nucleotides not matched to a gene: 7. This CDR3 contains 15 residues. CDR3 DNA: TGTGCCAGTAGTCGGGAAGGACAGGGAAATCAGCCCCAGCATTTT. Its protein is CASSREGQGNQPQHF. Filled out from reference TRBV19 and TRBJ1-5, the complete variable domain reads DGGITQSPKYLFRKEGQNVTLSCEQNLNHDAMYWYRQDPGQGLRLIYYSQIVNDFQKGDIAEGYSVSREKKESFPLTVTSAQKNPTAFYLCASSREGQGNQPQHFGDGTRLSIL.

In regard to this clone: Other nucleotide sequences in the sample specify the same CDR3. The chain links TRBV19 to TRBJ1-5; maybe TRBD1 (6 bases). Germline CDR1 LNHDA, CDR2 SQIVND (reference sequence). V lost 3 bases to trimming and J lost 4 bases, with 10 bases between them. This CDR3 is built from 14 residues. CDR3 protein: CASSIGQINQPQHF. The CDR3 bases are TGTGCCAGTAGTATCGGACAGATTAATCAGCCCCAGCATTTT.

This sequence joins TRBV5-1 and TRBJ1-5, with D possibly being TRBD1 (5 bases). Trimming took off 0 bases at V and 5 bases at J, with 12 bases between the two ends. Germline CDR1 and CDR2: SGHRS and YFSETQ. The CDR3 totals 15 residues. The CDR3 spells CASSLVSGGDQPQHF. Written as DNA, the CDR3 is TGCGCCAGCAGCTTGGTATCGGGAGGGGATCAGCCCCAGCATTTT.

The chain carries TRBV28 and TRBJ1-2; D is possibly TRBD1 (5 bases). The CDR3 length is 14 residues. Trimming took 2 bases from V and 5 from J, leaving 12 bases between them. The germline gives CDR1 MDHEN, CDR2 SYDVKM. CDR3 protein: CASSLPDRTYGYTF. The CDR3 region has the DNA TGTGCCAGCAGTTTACCCGACAGAACATATGGCTACACCTTC.

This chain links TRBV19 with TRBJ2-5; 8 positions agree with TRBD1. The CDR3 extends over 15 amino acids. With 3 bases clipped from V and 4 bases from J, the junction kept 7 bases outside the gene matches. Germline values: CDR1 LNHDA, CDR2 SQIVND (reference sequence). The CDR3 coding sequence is TGTGCCAGTAGTATTCGGGACAGGAAGGGAGAGACCCAGTACTTC. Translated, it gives CASSIRDRKGETQYF.

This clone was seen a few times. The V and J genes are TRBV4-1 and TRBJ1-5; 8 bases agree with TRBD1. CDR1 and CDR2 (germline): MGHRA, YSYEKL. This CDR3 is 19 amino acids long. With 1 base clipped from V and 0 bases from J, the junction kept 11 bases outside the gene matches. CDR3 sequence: CASSQVNGQGPNSNQPQHF. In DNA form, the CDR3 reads TGCGCCAGCAGCCAAGTGAACGGACAGGGACCTAATAGCAATCAGCCCCAGCATTTT.

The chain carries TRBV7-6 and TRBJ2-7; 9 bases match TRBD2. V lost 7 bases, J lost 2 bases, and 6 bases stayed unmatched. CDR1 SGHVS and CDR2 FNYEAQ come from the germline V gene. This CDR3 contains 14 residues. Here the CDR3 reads CASTRREGPYEQYF. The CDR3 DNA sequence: TGTGCCAGCACCCGGCGGGAGGGCCCCTACGAGCAGTACTTC.

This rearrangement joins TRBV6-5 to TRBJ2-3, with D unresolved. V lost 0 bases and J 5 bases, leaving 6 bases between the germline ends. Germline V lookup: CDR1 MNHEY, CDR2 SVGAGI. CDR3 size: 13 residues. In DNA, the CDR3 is TGTGCCAGCAGTTACTCTCCGGGAGATACGCAGTATTTT. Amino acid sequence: CASSYSPGDTQYF.

The CDR3 is CATSSRDSGNQPQHF. The CDR3 region has the DNA TGTGCCACCAGCAGCCGGGACAGCGGGAATCAGCCCCAGCATTTT. The chain combines TRBV15 with TRBJ1-5, with 7 bases aligning to TRBD1. V lost 3 bases and J lost 4; bases outside the gene matches: 6. Germline V gives CDR1 LNHNV, CDR2 YYDKDF (reference sequence). The CDR3 covers 15 residues.

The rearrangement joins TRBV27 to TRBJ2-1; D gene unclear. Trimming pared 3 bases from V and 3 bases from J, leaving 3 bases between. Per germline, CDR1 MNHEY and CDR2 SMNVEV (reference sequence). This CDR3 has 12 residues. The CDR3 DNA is TGTGCCAGCAGTTTTCGCTACAATGAGCAGTTCTTC. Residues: CASSFRYNEQFF.

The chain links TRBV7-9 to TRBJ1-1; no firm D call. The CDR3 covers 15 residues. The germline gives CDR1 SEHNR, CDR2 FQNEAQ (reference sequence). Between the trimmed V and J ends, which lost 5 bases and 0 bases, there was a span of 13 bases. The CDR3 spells CASSGLQYMNTEAFF. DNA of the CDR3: TGTGCCAGCAGCGGGCTCCAGTATATGAACACTGAAGCTTTCTTT.

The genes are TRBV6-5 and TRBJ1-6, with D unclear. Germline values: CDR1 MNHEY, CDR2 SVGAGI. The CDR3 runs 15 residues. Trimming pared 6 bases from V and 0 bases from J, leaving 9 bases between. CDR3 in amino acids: CASSTKSSYNSPLHF. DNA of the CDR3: TGTGCCAGCAGCACGAAGAGCTCCTATAATTCACCCCTCCACTTT.

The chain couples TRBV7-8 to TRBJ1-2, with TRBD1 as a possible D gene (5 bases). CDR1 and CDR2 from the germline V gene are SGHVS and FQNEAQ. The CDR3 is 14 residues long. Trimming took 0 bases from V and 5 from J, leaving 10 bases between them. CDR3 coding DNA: TGTGCCAGCAGCTTAGCGTTAGGGGTATATGGCTACACCTTC. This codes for CASSLALGVYGYTF. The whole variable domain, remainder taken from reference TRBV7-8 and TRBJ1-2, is GAGVSQSPRYKVAKRGQDVALRCDPISGHVSLFWYQQALGQGPEFLTYFQNEAQLDKSGLPSDRFFAERPEGSVSTLKIQRTQQEDSAVYLCASSLALGVYGYTFGSGTRLTVV.

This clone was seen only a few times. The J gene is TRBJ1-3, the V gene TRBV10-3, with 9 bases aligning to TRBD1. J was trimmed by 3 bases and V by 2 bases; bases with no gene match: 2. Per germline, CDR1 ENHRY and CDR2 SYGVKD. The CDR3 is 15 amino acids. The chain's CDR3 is CAISERDRDGNTIYF. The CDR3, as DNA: TGTGCCATCAGTGAGCGGGACAGGGATGGAAACACCATATATTTT.

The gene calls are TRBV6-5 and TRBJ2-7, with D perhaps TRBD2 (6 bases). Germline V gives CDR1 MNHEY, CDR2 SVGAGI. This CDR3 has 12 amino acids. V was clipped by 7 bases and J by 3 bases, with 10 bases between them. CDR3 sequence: CASTTRGYEQYF. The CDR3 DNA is TGTGCCAGCACTACGCGGGGCTACGAGCAGTACTTC.

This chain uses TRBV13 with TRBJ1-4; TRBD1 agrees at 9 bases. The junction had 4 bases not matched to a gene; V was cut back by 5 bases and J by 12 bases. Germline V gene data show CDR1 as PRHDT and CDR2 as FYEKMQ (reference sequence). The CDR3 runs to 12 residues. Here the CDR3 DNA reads TGTGCCAGCAGCGCGGACAGGGGAGAACTGTTTTTT. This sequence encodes CASSADRGELFF.